This TCR beta chain originates from a study of blood T cell repertoires in COVID-19. Turning to the study itself: There were acute and convalescent COVID-19 samples, and they came from the United States, Italy and Spain. The cDNA or gDNA used as material had been derived from T cells, B-cell-depleted T cells, or PBMCs.

The authors' processing: Amplified reference gene primers provided the basis for estimating nucleated cell counts. Clones were read by immunoSEQ multiplex PCR, and TCRdb kept only the in-frame ones, dropping some. V and J calls and clone size are as listed in that table; D and trimming were resolved from the DNA. The data contain about 69,000 clones, roughly 79% of them singletons. Germline CDR1 reads SGHAT; CDR2 reads FQNNGV. With 3 bases removed from V and 0 bases from J, the gap between germline ends came to 12 bases. The CDR3 runs 16 residues. This rearrangement joins TRBV11-2 to TRBJ1-3; tentatively, D is TRBD1 (6 bases). The sequenced sample was peripheral blood. This sequence was found in a man aged 55 to 69 with acute or convalescent COVID-19. The CDR3 region has the DNA TGTGCCAGCAGCTTCCACAGGGCCCTCTCTGGAAACACCATATATTTT. It yields the protein CASSFHRALSGNTIYF.